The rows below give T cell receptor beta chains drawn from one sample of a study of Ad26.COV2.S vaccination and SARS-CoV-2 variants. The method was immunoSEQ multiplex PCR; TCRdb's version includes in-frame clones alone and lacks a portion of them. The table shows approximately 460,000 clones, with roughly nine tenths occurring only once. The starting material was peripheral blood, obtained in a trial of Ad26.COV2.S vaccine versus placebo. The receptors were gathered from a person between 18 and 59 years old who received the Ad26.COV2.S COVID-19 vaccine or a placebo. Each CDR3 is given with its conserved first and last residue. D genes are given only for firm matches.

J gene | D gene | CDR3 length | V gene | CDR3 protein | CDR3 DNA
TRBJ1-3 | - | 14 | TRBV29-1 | CSVGGIDSGNTIYF | TGCAGCGTTGGGGGGATCGACTCTGGAAACACCATATATTTT
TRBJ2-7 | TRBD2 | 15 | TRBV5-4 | CASSLDSGRSYEQYF | TGTGCCAGCAGCTTGGATAGCGGGAGAAGCTACGAGCAGTACTTC
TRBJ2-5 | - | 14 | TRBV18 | CASSSGRTQETQYF | TGTGCCAGCTCTAGTGGACGGACACAAGAGACCCAGTACTTC
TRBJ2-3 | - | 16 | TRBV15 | CATRRGAGSSTDTQYF | TGTGCCACCCGACGGGGGGCCGGCTCTAGCACAGATACGCAGTATTTT
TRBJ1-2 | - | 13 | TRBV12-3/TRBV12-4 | CASSFGGFYGYTF | TGTGCCAGCAGTTTTGGGGGGTTCTATGGCTACACCTTC
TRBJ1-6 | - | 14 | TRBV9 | CASSAVPNNSPLHF | TGTGCCAGCAGCGCCGTACCTAATAATTCACCCCTCCACTTT
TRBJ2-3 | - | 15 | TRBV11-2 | CASSLGTDITDTQYF | TGTGCCAGCAGCTTAGGGACGGATATCACAGATACGCAGTATTTT
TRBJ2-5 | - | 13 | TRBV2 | CASSETPQETQYF | TGTGCCAGCAGCGAGACACCCCAAGAGACCCAGTACTTC
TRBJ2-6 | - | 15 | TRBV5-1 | CASSFTVSGANVLTF | TGCGCCAGCAGCTTCACAGTCTCTGGGGCCAACGTCCTGACTTTC
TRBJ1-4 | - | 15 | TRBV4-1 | CASSQDRFTNEKLFF | TGCGCCAGCAGCCAAGATAGGTTCACTAATGAAAAACTGTTTTTT
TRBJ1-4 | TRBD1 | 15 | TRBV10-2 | CASHRGLATNEKLFF | TGCGCCAGCCACAGGGGTCTTGCAACTAATGAAAAACTGTTTTTT
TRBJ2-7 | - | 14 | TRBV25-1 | CASSEYIQGNEQYF | TGTGCCAGCAGTGAATATATTCAGGGGAACGAGCAGTACTTC
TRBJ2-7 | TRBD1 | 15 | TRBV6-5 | CASSYSRQGSYEQYF | TGTGCCAGCAGCTACTCCAGACAGGGCTCCTACGAGCAGTACTTC
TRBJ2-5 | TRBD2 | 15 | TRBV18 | CASSPRTSGGETQYF | TGTGCCAGCTCACCGCGGACTAGCGGGGGAGAGACCCAGTACTTC
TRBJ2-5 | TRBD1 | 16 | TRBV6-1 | CASSDGQATVGETQYF | TGTGCCAGCAGTGATGGACAGGCGACCGTCGGGGAGACCCAGTACTTC
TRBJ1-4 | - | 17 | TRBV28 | CASSSFGKGFANEKLFF | TGTGCCAGCAGTTCTTTCGGAAAGGGGTTTGCTAATGAAAAACTGTTTTTT
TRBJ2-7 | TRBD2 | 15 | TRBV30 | CAWSSGGKISYEQYF | TGTGCCTGGAGTAGCGGGGGGAAAATATCCTACGAGCAGTACTTC
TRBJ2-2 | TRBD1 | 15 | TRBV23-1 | CASKQGDRNTGELFF | TGCGCCAGCAAACAGGGGGATAGGAACACCGGGGAGCTGTTTTTT
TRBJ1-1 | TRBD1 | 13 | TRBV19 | CASSSQGYTEAFF | TGTGCCAGTAGTTCACAGGGGTACACCGAAGCTTTCTTT
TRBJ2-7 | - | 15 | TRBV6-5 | CASSSQGPGAREQYF | TGTGCCAGCAGTTCACAGGGACCCGGTGCCCGCGAGCAGTACTTC
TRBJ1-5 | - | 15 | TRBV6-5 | CASSYSRGLDQPQHF | TGTGCCAGCAGTTACAGCCGGGGGCTGGATCAGCCCCAGCATTTT
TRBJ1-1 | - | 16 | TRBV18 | CASSPGLNIRDTEAFF | TGTGCCAGCTCTCCCGGGCTAAACATCCGTGACACTGAAGCTTTCTTT